This is a list of T cell receptor beta chains from one sample in a study of blood T cell repertoires in COVID-19. TCRdb's copy holds only in-frame clones and misses some; the assay was immunoSEQ multiplex PCR. The top ten clones hold less than 9% of a sample with 540,000 or so clones, about 89% of them seen once. Sequencing used peripheral blood. The receptors come from a woman between 45 and 65 years old with COVID-19, enrolled during active disease. Each CDR3 is given with its conserved first and last residue. D genes are given only for firm matches. Rows give clone size only sometimes, using once, few, many, or a class for an expanded clone.

.,.,TRBJ1-1,TRBV5-1,TGCGCCAGCAGCTCACAGGGCGTCGAAGCTTTCTTT,CASSSQGVEAFF
.,.,TRBJ2-3,TRBV6-2/TRBV6-3,TGTGCCAGCAGTCCATTCACAGATACGCAGTATTTT,CASSPFTDTQYF
TRBD1,.,TRBJ1-2,TRBV19,TGTGCCAGTAGTATAGCCAGGGGGCTCTATGGCTACACCTTC,CASSIARGLYGYTF
.,.,TRBJ1-6,TRBV5-6,TGTGCCAGCAGCCCGAGCGACTATAATTCACCCCTCCACTTT,CASSPSDYNSPLHF
.,.,TRBJ2-7,TRBV6-5,TGTGCCAGCAGCAGGACAGTCTCCTACGAGCAGTACTTC,CASSRTVSYEQYF
.,.,TRBJ1-4,TRBV2,TGTGCCAGCAGGGTGACAGTTAACGAAAAACTGTTTTTT,CASRVTVNEKLFF
TRBD1,.,TRBJ1-4,TRBV28,TGTGCCAGCCGGGACAGGGGGGTCGAAAAACTGTTTTTT,CASRDRGVEKLFF
TRBD2,.,TRBJ2-7,TRBV6-5,TGTGCCAGCACCGGGAGGGCCTCCTACGAGCAGTACTTC,CASTGRASYEQYF
.,once,TRBJ2-7,TRBV5-1,TGCGCCAGCAGCTTGGGAGGGGGCGAGCAGTACTTC,CASSLGGGEQYF
.,.,TRBJ2-7,TRBV19,TGTGCCAGTAGTACCGACAGGAACTACGAGCAGTACTTC,CASSTDRNYEQYF
TRBD2,.,TRBJ2-3,TRBV11-2,TGTGCCAGCAGCTTAGTTCGGACTAGCGGGGGCTACGATACGCAGTATTTT,CASSLVRTSGGYDTQYF
TRBD1,.,TRBJ1-1,TRBV3-1/TRBV3-2,TGTGCCAGCTCGACAGGGGGCCAGACGAGCACTGAAGCTTTCTTT,CASSTGGQTSTEAFF
.,.,TRBJ1-4,TRBV5-1,TGCGCCAGCAGCTTGGACCCAGCAGGGCCTAATGAAAAACTGTTTTTT,CASSLDPAGPNEKLFF
TRBD1,.,TRBJ2-7,TRBV19,TGTGCCAGTAGTACCTTTTTGACAGGGGGTGAGCAGTACTTC,CASSTFLTGGEQYF
TRBD1,.,TRBJ1-2,TRBV5-1,TGCGCCAGCAGCTTGGAGGGGCAGGGGGCTCACTATGGCTACACCTTC,CASSLEGQGAHYGYTF
.,.,TRBJ1-1,TRBV10-3,TGTGCCATCAGTGATTCCAGGGGCATGAACACTGAAGCTTTCTTT,CAISDSRGMNTEAFF
.,once,TRBJ2-2,TRBV7-9,TGTGCCAGCAGCTATGACAGAGCGAACACCGGGGAGCTGTTTTTT,CASSYDRANTGELFF
.,.,TRBJ1-6,TRBV9,TGTGCCAGCAGCGTTCAGCAGGATTCACCCCTCCACTTT,CASSVQQDSPLHF
TRBD1,.,TRBJ2-3,TRBV3-1/TRBV3-2,TGTGCCAGCAGCCAAGTGTTAGGACAGGACACAGATACGCAGTATTTT,CASSQVLGQDTDTQYF
.,.,TRBJ1-1,TRBV9,TGTGCCAGCAGCGTAGACCGTTTCGGTGAAGCTTTCTTT,CASSVDRFGEAFF
.,.,TRBJ1-1,TRBV12-5,TGTGCTAGTGGTTTGGTAGTGGGCCCGATTATGAACACTGAAGCTTTCTTT,CASGLVVGPIMNTEAFF
TRBD1,few,TRBJ2-1,TRBV7-2,TGTGCCAGCAGCTTAGGACAGGGCAATTACAATGAGCAGTTCTTC,CASSLGQGNYNEQFF
TRBD1,.,TRBJ1-5,TRBV5-1,TGCGCCAGCAGTACGGACAGGGATCAGCCCCAGCATTTT,CASSTDRDQPQHF
.,.,TRBJ1-1,TRBV6-5,TGTGCCAGCAGGCGGACAGTTAACACTGAAGCTTTCTTT,CASRRTVNTEAFF
.,.,TRBJ1-1,TRBV5-1,TGCGCCAGCAGCAGCGGCAGGGGAGAGAACACTGAAGCTTTCTTT,CASSSGRGENTEAFF
TRBD1,.,TRBJ1-2,TRBV11-2,TGTGCCAGCAGCCACCAGGGGGCCGGCTACACCTTC,CASSHQGAGYTF
.,.,TRBJ2-7,TRBV10-2,TGCGCCAGCAGTGCCGGGAGCTACGAGCAGTACTTC,CASSAGSYEQYF
.,.,TRBJ1-1,TRBV5-5,TGTGCCAGCAGCCCGGGTGGGACACCCAACACTGAAGCTTTCTTT,CASSPGGTPNTEAFF
.,.,TRBJ1-2,TRBV27,TGTGCCAGCAGTTTTGGGGCCCAACATAGAGGCTACACCTTC,CASSFGAQHRGYTF
.,.,TRBJ2-7,TRBV6-5,TGTGCCAGCAAGTACGCGGGGGCGGGTGAGCAGTACTTC,CASKYAGAGEQYF
.,.,TRBJ1-1,TRBV6-2/TRBV6-3,TGTGCCAGCAGTATGGGAACGTTTTTCGGGACTTCTAACACTGAAGCTTTCTTT,CASSMGTFFGTSNTEAFF
TRBD2,.,TRBJ2-1,TRBV3-1/TRBV3-2,TGTGCCAGCAGCCAACAGCCCCGACTAGCCCTGCAGTTCTTC,CASSQQPRLALQFF
.,.,TRBJ1-5,TRBV6-5,TGTGCCAGCAGGGGAGACTTCTCCAATCAGCCCCAGCATTTT,CASRGDFSNQPQHF
.,.,TRBJ1-1,TRBV7-8,TGTGCCAGCAGCTTGGCACAAAAGAACACTGAAGCTTTCTTT,CASSLAQKNTEAFF
TRBD2,once,TRBJ2-5,TRBV10-3,TGTGCCATCAGTGTGACTAGCGAACAAGAGACCCAGTACTTC,CAISVTSEQETQYF
TRBD1,few,TRBJ1-1,TRBV7-9,TGTGCCAGCAGGGTTACAGGGGGCATAACTGAAGCTTTCTTT,CASRVTGGITEAFF
TRBD2,.,TRBJ2-1,TRBV7-8,TGTGCCAGCAGCTTAAGACTAGCGGGGCACTACAATGAGCAGTTCTTC,CASSLRLAGHYNEQFF
TRBD1,.,TRBJ1-2,TRBV7-8,TGTGCCAGCAGCTCCGGACAGGTTTACTATGGCTACACCTTC,CASSSGQVYYGYTF
TRBD2,.,TRBJ2-7,TRBV5-6,TGTGCCAGCAGCCTCGTGTCGGGGGGTGAGGAGCAGTACTTC,CASSLVSGGEEQYF
TRBD1,.,TRBJ2-2,TRBV30,TGTGCCTTACCGGGACAGGGGGCCGGGGAGCTGTTTTTT,CALPGQGAGELFF
TRBD1,.,TRBJ2-1,TRBV6-4,TGTGCCAGCAGTCTTACCGGGACAGGTCGTGAGCAGTTCTTC,CASSLTGTGREQFF
TRBD1,once,TRBJ2-3,TRBV24-1,TGTGCCACCAGTGATCATGGACAGGGTGCAGATACGCAGTATTTT,CATSDHGQGADTQYF
.,.,TRBJ1-1,TRBV18,TGTGCCAGCTCATCCTCCAATGTCGGCACTGAAGCTTTCTTT,CASSSSNVGTEAFF
.,.,TRBJ1-6,TRBV5-5,TGTGCCAGCAGCTTGGATATCTCACCCCTCCACTTT,CASSLDISPLHF
.,.,TRBJ1-2,TRBV9,TGTGCCAGCAGCGTACAGGGGAGCTACACCTTC,CASSVQGSYTF
TRBD1,.,TRBJ1-5,TRBV7-9,TGTGCCAGCAGCTCGGACAGGGGGAGTCGGAGCAATCAGCCCCAGCATTTT,CASSSDRGSRSNQPQHF
TRBD2,once,TRBJ2-5,TRBV4-2,TGTGCCAGCAGCCAAGTCGGGCTGGGGGGGGGAAGGGAGACCCAGTACTTC,CASSQVGLGGGRETQYF
TRBD1,few,TRBJ1-3,TRBV27,TGTGCCAACAACAGGGGGCCCGGGGGAAACACCATATATTTT,CANNRGPGGNTIYF
TRBD1,.,TRBJ2-7,TRBV7-9,TGTGCCAGCAGCCCCCAGCGCTCCGGGACAGGGTTCAACGAGCAGTACTTC,CASSPQRSGTGFNEQYF
.,.,TRBJ2-4,TRBV11-1,TGTGCCAGCAGCTTAGATGGCCCCCCGGGAAACATTCAGTACTTC,CASSLDGPPGNIQYF
.,.,TRBJ2-6,TRBV30,TGTGCCTGGAGTGCGGACGGGGGAAGGGCCAACGTCCTGACTTTC,CAWSADGGRANVLTF
.,.,TRBJ2-1,TRBV7-9,TGTGCCAGCAGCTTAAGTGGCCTAGACAATGAGCAGTTCTTC,CASSLSGLDNEQFF
TRBD1,.,TRBJ2-7,TRBV6-2/TRBV6-3,TGTGCCAGCAGTTACTCGACCGGGACAGGGTTTTCCTACGAGCAGTACTTC,CASSYSTGTGFSYEQYF
TRBD1,once,TRBJ1-1,TRBV2,TGTGCCAGCTGGACAGGGGGAAACACTGAAGCTTTCTTT,CASWTGGNTEAFF